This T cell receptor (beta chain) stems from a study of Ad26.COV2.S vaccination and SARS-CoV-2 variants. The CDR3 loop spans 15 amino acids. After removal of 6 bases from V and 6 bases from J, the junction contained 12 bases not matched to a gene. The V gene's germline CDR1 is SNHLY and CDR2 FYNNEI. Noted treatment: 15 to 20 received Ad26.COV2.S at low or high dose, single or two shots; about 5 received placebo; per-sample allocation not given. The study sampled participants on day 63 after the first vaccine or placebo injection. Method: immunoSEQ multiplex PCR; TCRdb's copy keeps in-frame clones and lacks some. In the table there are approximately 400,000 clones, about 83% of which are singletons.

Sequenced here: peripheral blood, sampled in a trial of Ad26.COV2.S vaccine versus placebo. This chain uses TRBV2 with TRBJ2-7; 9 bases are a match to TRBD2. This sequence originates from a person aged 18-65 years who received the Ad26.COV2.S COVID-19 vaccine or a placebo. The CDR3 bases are TGTGCCAGCAGCGGGACTCTAGCGGGGTATGTCGAGCAGTACTTC. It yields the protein CASSGTLAGYVEQYF. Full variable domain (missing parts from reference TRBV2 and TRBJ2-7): EPEVTQTPSHQVTQMGQEVILRCVPISNHLYFYWYRQILGQKVEFLVSFYNNEISEKSEIFDDQFSVERPDGSNFTLKIRSTKLEDSAMYFCASSGTLAGYVEQYFGPGTRLTVT.